This TCR beta chain was found in a study of blood T cell repertoires in COVID-19 (dated by TCRdb to the early 2020s). Background on the whole study: Collaborator samples came from the United States, Italy and Spain and covered acute and convalescent phases of COVID-19. The material from the prospective study consisted of cDNA or gDNA derived from T cells, B-cell-depleted T cells, or PBMCs. Deeply sampled blood TCRbeta repertoires from subjects exposed to, actively infected with, or recovered from COVID-19 were included in the dataset. The repertoires were released in a freely available public database meant as a resource for research on the immune response to SARS-CoV-2. Samples came from the ongoing ImmuneRACE study (first 160 participants) plus 1,254 subjects from 6 global collaborators. Sample metadata almost always included a de-identified subject ID, COVID-19 status, age in years and sex. Where HLA class I and class II types were available, the types were taken from metadata supplied by the sample provider, not from assay-based typing. The paper's findings and limits, for the study overall: Clinical and demographic metadata were provided uncurated, with the amount varying by source and participant.

In Seattle, one collaborating source enrolled patients while the infection was active and tracked those patients longitudinally over the course of disease. Collaborating institutions collected whole blood in K2EDTA tubes following their own protocols. For TCRbeta analysis, collaborators shipped samples as frozen whole blood, isolated PBMCs, or DNA extracted from either of those sample types. The immunoSEQ Assay, a bias-controlled multiplex PCR, was used to amplify TCRbeta CDR3 regions from genomic DNA. The paper's data handling went like this. Within the assay, amplification of reference gene primers was used to estimate how many nucleated cells each sample contained. Sequence reads were collapsed and filtered to measure the absolute abundance of every unique TCRbeta CDR3 rearrangement. For each sample, productive Simpson clonality was calculated as the square root of Simpson's diversity index over productive rearrangements. In TCRdb, the immuneACCESS table is reduced to in-frame sequences with V and J assigned. These tables do not hold every clone; where another copy was compared, an unresolved V gene accounts for under half, and the others remain unexplained. That table is the source of V, J and clone size, and D and trimming were worked out from the DNA. A total of hundreds of thousands of clones appear in this sample, around 90% of them only once. Together, the top ten hold more than 0.7% of the sample.

Notes on this clone: Its binding antigen is unknown. No base quality information exists; no much larger clone differs at one position.

Based on the germline V gene, the CDR1 and CDR2 sequences are MNHEY and SVGAGI. Taken from cysteine to phenylalanine, the CDR3 has 13 residues. Only the CDR3 DNA stays, 39 bases, in frame from base 1. V is trimmed back by 10 bases and J by 3 bases, and the junction contains 6 bases that no gene match accounts for. This clonotype originated in a man between 18 and 29 years old with COVID-19, enrolled during active disease. What was sequenced was peripheral blood. The sequence is built from TRBV6-5 and TRBJ1-2; the central 9 bases match TRBD1. The CDR3 reads CATKQGADYGYTF. The DNA sequence is as follows: TGTGCCACGAAACAGGGGGCAGACTATGGCTACACCTTC.